This TCR beta chain came from a study of T cells in Graves' hyperthyroidism and ophthalmopathy (dated by TCRdb to about 2019). Some background on the complete study: Peripheral blood was sampled at the time of initial diagnosis, prior to any treatment. To identify TCR V-J signatures that set the groups apart, the researchers used a discovery cohort of about a hundred patients, made up of approximately 43 with Graves' ophthalmopathy and about 60 with stable Graves' hyperthyroidism. Whether ophthalmopathy could be predicted prospectively was tested in an independent validation cohort made up of roughly 19 hyperthyroidism patients plus 17 patients who later progressed to ophthalmopathy. For training and testing, the 100 or so patients in the discovery cohort were randomly divided in a 7:3 ratio. In more than 5 Graves' hyperthyroidism patients, the study also compared T-cell repertoires from thyroid tissue with T-cell repertoires from blood. After sampling, hyperthyroidism patients received methimazole starting at 30 mg daily, and ophthalmopathy patients received high-dose intravenous methylprednisolone. According to the paper, TCR Vbeta CDR3 sequencing was carried out on 120 to 150 peripheral blood samples, which came from approximately 41 ophthalmopathy, around 74 hyperthyroidism and roughly 17 progressor patients. Here is what the overall study found, with its caveats: In validation, the model predicted progression to ophthalmopathy with 65% to 71% sensitivity and 72% to 85% specificity, a median of approximately 6.5 months before onset. Most expanded thyroid clonotypes (frequency above 0.001) were also detected in blood, suggesting blood repertoires may reflect thyroid immune responses. In cross-validation, a model built on a 13 V-J signature told ophthalmopathy apart from stable hyperthyroidism with 85% to 90% sensitivity and roughly 83% specificity, and in testing the same model reached 80%/75%. Sample size was not statistically predetermined, and investigators were not blinded to group allocation.

Stable Graves' hyperthyroidism was defined as no progression to ophthalmopathy during 18 months of follow-up. The hyperthyroidism patients were between 18 and 65 years old and newly diagnosed, with a disease duration of less than 2 months. Exclusion was applied to patients with uncontrolled infections, other autoimmune diseases, pregnancy or lactation. Diagnoses were established on the basis of clinical symptoms, serum thyroxine and TRAb, thyroid ultrasound, and orbital computed tomography. PBMCs were isolated from 7.5 to 10 ml of fresh peripheral blood by Ficoll-Paque density gradient centrifugation. Trizol reagent was used to extract total RNA, and RNA quality was then checked on an Agilent 2100 Bioanalyzer. This clonotype showed up many times. It has no known antigen specificity. No much larger clone is present one base from it, and per-base qualities are unavailable. The germline V gene gives CDR1 as SNHLY and CDR2 as FYNNEI. The V and J ends are trimmed by 6 bases and 5 bases, leaving 6 bases between them. Measured from the cysteine to the phenylalanine, the CDR3 is 11 residues long. The kept DNA is CDR3 alone, 33 bases in frame from the first base.

The TCR beta CDR3 regions were amplified from RNA transcripts. For the first round of RT-PCR on the TCR CDR3, the HTBI primer set was used together with the Qiagen OneStep RT-PCR kit. The libraries were constructed in a second round of multiplex PCR and then size-selected and purified. Paired-end sequencing of the libraries was performed with 100 bp reads on an Illumina HiSeq2000. In the original analysis: SOAPnuke was used to process the raw data, with reads discarded if the reads contained adapters or uncalled bases, had a mean Phred below 15, or lacked an exact constant-primer or identifier match. COPE v1.2.5 was used to merge the high-quality paired reads, and each unique nucleotide sequence was defined as a clonotype. MiTCR v1.1 was used to align the clonotypes against IMGT TRBV, TRBD and TRBJ reference segments. Analysis was restricted to V-J combinations with a frequency above 0.0001, which covered 98% to 99.2% of repertoires. A TCS score was defined as the ratio of F50 (clonal expansion) to E x V (chaos), with BLOSUM62-based TCRdist applied between CDR3 peptides within each V-J. Welch's t-statistics and random forest reduced around 550 V-J features to roughly 13, which were used in a naive Bayes classifier (R e1071). TCRdb handled the public reads itself, with Q25 trimming in fastp and clone calling in MiXCR, and kept productive beta chains. All rows with the same CDR3 protein become a single entry with the most common DNA and genes. TCRdb assigned the V and J calls; the authors' analysis was not used. The sample table lists 450,000 to 600,000 distinct CDR3 sequences, 12% to 15% of them with a count of one. Jointly, the top ten make up approximately 14% of the sample.

The sequence was obtained from a woman aged 40-49 years with Graves' hyperthyroidism. The receptor chain draws on TRBV2 and TRBJ2-3, with no D gene named confidently. Sequencing used blood. The nucleotide sequence reads TGTGCCAGCAGCCAAGGAGATACGCAGTATTTT. The encoded protein is CASSQGDTQYF.